This TCR beta chain was retrieved from a study of blood T cell repertoires in COVID-19. Across the whole study: The United States, Italy and Spain provided the acute and convalescent COVID-19 samples.

Patients of the Seattle cohort, enrolled during active infection, were followed longitudinally. CDR1 and CDR2 (germline): MNHEY, SVGAGI. With 4 bases removed from V and 4 bases from J, the gap between germline ends came to 11 bases. This CDR3 is 15 amino acids long. As originally analysed: Cell counts per sample came from amplifying reference gene primers. Profiling relied on immunoSEQ multiplex PCR, and the TCRdb table lists in-frame clones only, not all of them. The DNA gave D and trimming, while V, J and clone size come from that table. Among about 180,000 clones listed, 80% to 90% were seen once. Sequenced material: peripheral blood. The chain recombines TRBV6-5 with TRBJ2-6, with D possibly TRBD2 on 6 matching bases. The TCR sequence derives from a woman older than 75 with COVID-19, enrolled during active disease. Here the CDR3 reads CASSWGVSGANVLTF. The CDR3 bases are TGTGCCAGCAGTTGGGGGGTGTCAGGGGCCAACGTCCTGACTTTC.